Listed below are T cell receptor beta chains from one sample, sequenced in a study of CD8 T cells in ankylosing spondylitis. TCRdb reanalysed the 5' RACE reads using MiXCR and keeps one entry per CDR3 protein. The sample lists 750,000 to 850,000 distinct CDR3 sequences; 10% to 15% were seen once. Sample: blood, either unsorted or a sorted T cell fraction (not recorded which). These receptors were taken from a male donor with ankylosing spondylitis. Both conserved end residues are part of each CDR3. A D gene is named only where the DNA matches it firmly. Clone size is stated in some rows and not others, as once, few, many or a class when expanded.

size	V	J	length	D	DNA	CDR3
many	TRBV4-3	TRBJ1-2	17	-	TGCGCCAGCAGCCAAGATGGGGGAGACATTTTTAACTATGGCTACACCTTC	CASSQDGGDIFNYGYTF
few	TRBV5-6	TRBJ1-1	14	TRBD1	TGTGCCAGCATGGACAGGGGCTTGAACACTGAAGCTTTCTTT	CASMDRGLNTEAFF
-	TRBV20-1	TRBJ2-1	17	TRBD2	TGCAGTGCTAGAGATGTAGAGACGGCTAGCGGGAGCAATGAGCAGTTCTTC	CSARDVETASGSNEQFF
-	TRBV6-1	TRBJ2-5	15	-	TGTGCCAGCAGTCCTTCCCGCGGGTCCCAAGAGACCCAGTACTTC	CASSPSRGSQETQYF
few	TRBV20-1	TRBJ1-1	11	-	TGCAGATATTCGGTGAACACTGAAGCTTTCTTT	CRYSVNTEAFF
few	TRBV20-1	TRBJ2-7	13	TRBD1	TGCAGTGCTAGAAGACAGGGCCCGGGCGAGCAGTACTTC	CSARRQGPGEQYF
-	TRBV5-1	TRBJ1-1	16	-	TGCGCCAGCAGCTTGTACGGCACCATCATGAACACTGAAGCTTTCTTT	CASSLYGTIMNTEAFF
-	TRBV5-1	TRBJ2-1	15	TRBD1	TGCGCCAGCAGCGGGTCCTGGACAGGATACAATGAGCAGTTCTTC	CASSGSWTGYNEQFF
-	TRBV15	TRBJ2-7	13	-	TGTGCCACCAGCAGAGTCGGACTTGGGGAGCAGTACTTC	CATSRVGLGEQYF
-	TRBV7-2	TRBJ2-5	16	-	TGTGCCAGCAGCTTTAACGGGATGGCGCTTATCGAGACCCAGTACTTC	CASSFNGMALIETQYF
-	TRBV7-2	TRBJ2-1	14	-	TGTGCCAGCACCCCCGGGTGGGGGCGAAATGAGCAGTTCTTC	CASTPGWGRNEQFF
few	TRBV2	TRBJ2-4	15	-	TGTGCCAGCAGTGCCAGTGTCTTAGCCAAAAACATTCAGTACTTC	CASSASVLAKNIQYF
-	TRBV6-5	TRBJ1-1	15	-	TGTGCCAGCAGTTACTCGAGCAGGGACACCACTGAAGCTTTCTTT	CASSYSSRDTTEAFF
-	TRBV7-2	TRBJ2-3	15	-	TGTGCCAGCAGCTCAGGATACACGTCCACAGATACGCAGTATTTT	CASSSGYTSTDTQYF
few	TRBV20-1	TRBJ2-7	13	-	TGCAGTGCTAGAGAGAACCGGGACGGCTGGCGGTACTTC	CSARENRDGWRYF
-	TRBV20-1	TRBJ2-4	13	-	TGCAGTGCTCAACGGGGGGCTGGAAACATTCAGTACTTC	CSAQRGAGNIQYF
-	TRBV2	TRBJ2-1	14	TRBD1	TGTGCCAGCGGGGACAGGTGGGAGTACAATGAGCAGTTCTTC	CASGDRWEYNEQFF
few	TRBV7-2	TRBJ2-7	15	TRBD2	TGTGCCAGCAGCCGTAGCGGGGTGAGCTCCTACGAGCAGTACTTC	CASSRSGVSSYEQYF
many	TRBV4-3	TRBJ1-2	14	-	TGCGCCAGCAGCCAAGATTGGACTAACTATGGCTACACCTTC	CASSQDWTNYGYTF
few	TRBV12-3/TRBV12-4	TRBJ1-5	17	TRBD1	TGTGCCAGCAGTTTCCGGCAGGGGGCCCGTAGCAATCAGCCCCAGCATTTT	CASSFRQGARSNQPQHF
few	TRBV6-5	TRBJ1-2	15	TRBD1	TGTGCCAGCAGTTATTCCGGGACAGAGGACTATGGCTACACCTTC	CASSYSGTEDYGYTF
few	TRBV6-2/TRBV6-3	TRBJ2-1	12	-	TGTGCCCCCCACAGGGAAGGCAATGAGCAGTTCTTC	CAPHREGNEQFF
-	TRBV12-3/TRBV12-4	TRBJ2-1	14	TRBD1	TGTGCCAGCAGTTTAGCCCTGACAGGGGGTGAGCAGTTCTTC	CASSLALTGGEQFF
few	TRBV11-2	TRBJ1-2	11	-	TGTGCCAGCAGCCTCGGGACCGCCTGGACCTTC	CASSLGTAWTF
many	TRBV9	TRBJ2-5	14	TRBD2	TGTGCCAGCAGTGTTAGCGGGGCTCAAGAGACCCAGTACTTC	CASSVSGAQETQYF
few	TRBV10-3	TRBJ1-2	15	-	TGTGCCATCACTGGGCGGACAGATTCTAACTATGGCTACACCTTC	CAITGRTDSNYGYTF
many	TRBV24-1	TRBJ2-2	15	-	TGTGCCACCTCCGTGAGGGGCGCGGGCACCGGGGAGCTGTTTTTT	CATSVRGAGTGELFF
many	TRBV20-1	TRBJ2-1	15	TRBD2	TGCAGTGCTAGACTGGGACTAAACTCCTACAATGAGCAGTTCTTC	CSARLGLNSYNEQFF
-	TRBV20-1	TRBJ2-3	13	-	TGCAGTGCTCTTCCTCCTAGCACAGATACGCAGTATTTT	CSALPPSTDTQYF
many	TRBV29-1	TRBJ2-5	22	-	TGCAGCGTCGGGGCCATTCGCCCGATCGAAGTCCGGGTCCGCAGGGGAAAAGAGACCCAGTACTTC	CSVGAIRPIEVRVRRGKETQYF
-	TRBV28	TRBJ1-2	13	TRBD1	TGTGCCACCCGGGACAGGAACCTCTATGGCTACACCTTC	CATRDRNLYGYTF
-	TRBV6-6	TRBJ2-7	13	-	TGTGCCACCCAACGGGGCGGGTTCTACGAGCAGTACTTC	CATQRGGFYEQYF
-	TRBV7-2	TRBJ2-7	16	TRBD1	TGTGCCAGCAGCTTACAGGGGGTCAGGGGGTCTTACGAGCAGTACTTC	CASSLQGVRGSYEQYF
many	TRBV20-1	TRBJ1-1	12	-	TGCAGTGCATCACCGCCGGGCACTGAAGCTTTCTTT	CSASPPGTEAFF
few	TRBV4-2	TRBJ2-7	15	-	TGTGCCAGCAGCCAAGGAATGCAGGCTGTAGACGAGCAGTACTTC	CASSQGMQAVDEQYF
-	TRBV20-1	TRBJ2-5	15	-	TGCAGTGCTAGAGCTTGGGCCGCGCGCAGAGAGACCCAGTACTTC	CSARAWAARRETQYF
few	TRBV7-2	TRBJ2-5	17	TRBD2	TGTGCCAGCACCTTCGGCGGGAGCGCCATGAGGGGAGAGACCCAGTACTTC	CASTFGGSAMRGETQYF
many	TRBV7-9	TRBJ2-4	14	-	TGTGCCAGCAGCTTGGCTTGGGCCAAAAACATTCAGTACTTC	CASSLAWAKNIQYF
many	TRBV12-3/TRBV12-4	TRBJ2-7	13	-	TGTGCCAGCAGGGCGGGACCCTTCTACGAGCAGTACTTC	CASRAGPFYEQYF
-	TRBV6-2/TRBV6-3	TRBJ1-5	15	-	TGTGCCACCACGGGGACGGGACCTAGCAATCAGCCCCAGCATTTT	CATTGTGPSNQPQHF
few	TRBV5-1	TRBJ2-1	15	TRBD2	TGCGCCAGCAGCCAGGGACTAGTAGATCTCGGTGAGCAGTTCTTC	CASSQGLVDLGEQFF
-	TRBV7-2	TRBJ2-1	15	-	TGTGCCAGCAGCTTAGATTGGGAGTCGGCGGATGAGCAGTTCTTC	CASSLDWESADEQFF
-	TRBV7-9	TRBJ2-1	15	-	TGTGCCAGCAGCCCCGGTCAGGGAGCCAACAATGAGCAGTTCTTC	CASSPGQGANNEQFF
few	TRBV20-1	TRBJ1-1	14	-	TGCAGTGCCCGGGACCCTAAGGGAAACACTGAAGCTTTCTTT	CSARDPKGNTEAFF
few	TRBV10-3	TRBJ2-7	16	TRBD2	TGTGCCATCAGTCGGCGGGAGGCCGATTTTACGTACGAGCAGTACTTC	CAISRREADFTYEQYF
few	TRBV29-1	TRBJ2-3	14	-	TGCAGCGTCTCGACAGGACAATCCACAGATACGCAGTATTTT	CSVSTGQSTDTQYF
-	TRBV20-1	TRBJ1-5	13	-	TGCAGTGCTAGAGAGGACAGAGATCAGCCCCAGCATTTT	CSAREDRDQPQHF
-	TRBV11-2	TRBJ2-3	15	TRBD1	TGTGCCAGCAGCCGGACAGGGAACCCCACAGATACGCAGTATTTT	CASSRTGNPTDTQYF
-	TRBV7-9	TRBJ2-1	14	-	TGTGCCAGCAGCTTGTGGGGGGCTCGGAATGAGCAGTTCTTC	CASSLWGARNEQFF
few	TRBV7-8	TRBJ2-5	16	-	TGTGCCAGCAGCTTAATTACCGGGAGAGGAGGAGAGACCCAGTACTTC	CASSLITGRGGETQYF
-	TRBV28	TRBJ1-1	14	TRBD1	TGTGCCAGCAGTCGCACATTACAGGGGACTGAAGCTTTCTTT	CASSRTLQGTEAFF
once	TRBV6-2/TRBV6-3	TRBJ2-6	19	TRBD2	TGTGCCAGCAGTTACGGATTGGGACTAGGTATCCCTGGGGCCAACGTCCTGACTTTC	CASSYGLGLGIPGANVLTF
-	TRBV4-3	TRBJ2-2	15	-	TGCGCCAGCAGCCAAGACCTCCTAGAGGGGGGGGAGCTGTTTTTT	CASSQDLLEGGELFF
few	TRBV2	TRBJ1-1	14	TRBD1	TGTGCCAGCGTATCCGGGACAGGGAACACTGAAGCTTTCTTT	CASVSGTGNTEAFF
-	TRBV7-9	TRBJ2-7	15	TRBD1	TGTGCCAGCAGCCAAACAGGGGCTATTTCCTACGAGCAGTACTTC	CASSQTGAISYEQYF
-	TRBV20-1	TRBJ2-7	12	-	TGCAGTGCTAGAATTCAGGACTACGAGCAGTACTTC	CSARIQDYEQYF